Sequencing of this T cell receptor beta chain was carried out in a study of T-cell reconstitution after alpha-beta-depleted transplantation in children. CDR3 size: 17 residues. V gave up 0 bases and J gave up 0 bases, with 14 bases separating them. Unique molecular identifiers tagged the TCRbeta library. TCRdb reprocessed the PCR reads via MiXCR and lists one record per CDR3 protein. The sample lists about 600,000 distinct CDR3 sequences, about 21% occurring once. The study's findings and limits: The study traced high day-60 TCRbeta diversity in some patients to surviving recipient T cells and thymic progenitors. Alpha-beta T cells present about two months after transplant were reported to originate from several hundred expanded graft clones. Most T-cell counts and diversity one year after the transplant came from T cells that were newly produced.

This clonotype has just a few counts. Antigen: not known. J is TRBJ1-1 and V is TRBV12-3 or TRBV12-4, with D hard to call. This specimen consisted of PBMCs, mostly from graft donor cells, obtained 360 days after TCRalphabeta/CD19-depleted stem cell transplant. The sequence came from a boy under two years old who had a stem cell transplant for acute myeloid leukemia, so the T cells may come from the graft donor. The CDR3 reads CASSLALRAPMNTEAFF. CDR3 DNA: TGTGCCAGCAGTTTAGCGCTACGGGCACCTATGAACACTGAAGCTTTCTTT.